By share, the clone carrying this T cell receptor (beta chain) ranks as medium-sized. TRAV and TRBV primers primed cDNA for both TCRalpha and TCRbeta. Using a constant-region primer together with a V-primer adapter, TCRs were subjected to about 20 PCR cycles of amplification. MiXCR, run by TCRdb on the reads, gives a single entry per CDR3 protein. The table lists 30,000 to 40,000 distinct CDR3 sequences, more than 20% of them singletons. Germline CDR1 reads SGHNT; CDR2 reads YYREEE (reference sequence). The CDR3 length is 14 residues. Trimming shortened V by 3 bases and J by 4 bases, and 13 bases separated the two germline ends. This entry comes from a study of low-dose radiotherapy and immunotherapy resistance in tumors. Study context: One day prior to radiation and immunotherapy, intravenous cyclophosphamide at 200 mg/m2 was given, repeated every two weeks. Aspirin 300 mg was given orally each day for four cycles from cycle 1 day 1.

The time point here: after trial treatment. Documented treatment: LDRT plus nivolumab, ipilimumab, low-dose cyclophosphamide and aspirin (RACIN trial). The chain joins TRBV5-4 to TRBJ1-2; the D gene is possibly TRBD1 (5 bases). The specimen was PBMCs, collected after low-dose radiotherapy plus immunotherapy. This clonotype was obtained from a female donor with ovarian cancer. The CDR3, as DNA: TGTGCCAGCAGCTGGGACCACGGGTCCTATGGCTACACCTTC. This sequence encodes CASSWDHGSYGYTF.